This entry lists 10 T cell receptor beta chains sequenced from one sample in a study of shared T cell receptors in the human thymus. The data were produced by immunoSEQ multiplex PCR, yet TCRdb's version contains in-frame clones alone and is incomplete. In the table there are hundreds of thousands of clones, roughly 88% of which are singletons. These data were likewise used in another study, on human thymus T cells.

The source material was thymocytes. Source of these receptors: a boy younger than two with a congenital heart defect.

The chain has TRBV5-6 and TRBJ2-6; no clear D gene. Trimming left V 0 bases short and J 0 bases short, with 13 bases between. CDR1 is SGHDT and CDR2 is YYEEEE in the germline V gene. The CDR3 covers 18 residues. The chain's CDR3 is CASSLVGQVNSGANVLTF. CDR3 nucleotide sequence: TGTGCCAGCAGCTTGGTAGGCCAGGTTAACTCTGGGGCCAACGTCCTGACTTTC. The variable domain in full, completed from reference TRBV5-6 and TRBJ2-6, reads DAGVTQSPTHLIKTRGQQVTLRCSPKSGHDTVSWYQQALGQGPQFIFQYYEEEERQRGNFPDRFSGHQFPNYSSELNVNALLLGDSALYLCASSLVGQVNSGANVLTFGAGSRLTVL.

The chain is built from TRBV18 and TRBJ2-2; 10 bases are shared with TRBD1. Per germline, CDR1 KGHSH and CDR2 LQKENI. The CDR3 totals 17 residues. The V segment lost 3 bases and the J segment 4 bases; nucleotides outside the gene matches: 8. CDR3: CASSPGQGVRSTGELFF. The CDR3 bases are TGTGCCAGCTCACCCGGACAGGGGGTCCGATCCACCGGGGAGCTGTTTTTT.

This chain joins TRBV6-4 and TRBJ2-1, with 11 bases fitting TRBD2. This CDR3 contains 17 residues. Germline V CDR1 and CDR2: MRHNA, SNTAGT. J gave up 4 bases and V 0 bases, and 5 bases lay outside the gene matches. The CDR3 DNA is TGTGCCAGCAGTGACTCGAACGCTAGCGGGAGGTACAATGAGCAGTTCTTC. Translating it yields CASSDSNASGRYNEQFF.

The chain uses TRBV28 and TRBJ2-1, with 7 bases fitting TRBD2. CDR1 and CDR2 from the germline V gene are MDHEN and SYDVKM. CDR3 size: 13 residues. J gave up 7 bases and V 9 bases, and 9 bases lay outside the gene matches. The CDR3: CASRMRAGNEQFF. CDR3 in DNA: TGTGCCAGTAGAATGAGAGCGGGGAATGAGCAGTTCTTC.

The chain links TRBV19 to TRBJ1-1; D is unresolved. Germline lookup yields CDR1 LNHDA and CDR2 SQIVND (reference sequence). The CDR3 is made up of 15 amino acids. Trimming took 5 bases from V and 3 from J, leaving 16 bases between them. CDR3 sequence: CASSSPWPLDTEAFF. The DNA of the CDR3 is TGTGCCAGTAGTTCTCCCTGGCCATTGGACACTGAAGCTTTCTTT.

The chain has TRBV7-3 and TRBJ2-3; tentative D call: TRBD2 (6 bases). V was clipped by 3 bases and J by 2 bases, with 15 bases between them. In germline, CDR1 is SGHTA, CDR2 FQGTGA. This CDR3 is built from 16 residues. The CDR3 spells CASSFWGEPVTDTQYF. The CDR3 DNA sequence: TGTGCCAGCAGCTTCTGGGGGGAGCCTGTCACAGATACGCAGTATTTT.

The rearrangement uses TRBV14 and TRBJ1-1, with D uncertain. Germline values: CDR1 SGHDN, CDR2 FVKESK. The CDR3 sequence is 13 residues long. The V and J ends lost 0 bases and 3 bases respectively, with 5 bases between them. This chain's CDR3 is CASSQETHTEAFF. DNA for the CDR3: TGTGCCAGCAGCCAAGAAACTCACACTGAAGCTTTCTTT.

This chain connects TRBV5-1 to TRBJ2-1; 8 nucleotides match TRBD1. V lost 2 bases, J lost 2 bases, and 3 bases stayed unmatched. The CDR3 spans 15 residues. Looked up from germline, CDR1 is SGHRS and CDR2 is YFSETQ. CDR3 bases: TGCGCCAGCAGCTTTGAACAGGGGGCCTACAATGAGCAGTTCTTC. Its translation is CASSFEQGAYNEQFF.

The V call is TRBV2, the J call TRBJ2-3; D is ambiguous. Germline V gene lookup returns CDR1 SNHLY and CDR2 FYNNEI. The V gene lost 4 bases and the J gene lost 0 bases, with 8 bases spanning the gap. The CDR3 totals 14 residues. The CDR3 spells CASSGGPSTDTQYF. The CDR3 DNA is TGTGCCAGCAGTGGCGGTCCTAGCACAGATACGCAGTATTTT.

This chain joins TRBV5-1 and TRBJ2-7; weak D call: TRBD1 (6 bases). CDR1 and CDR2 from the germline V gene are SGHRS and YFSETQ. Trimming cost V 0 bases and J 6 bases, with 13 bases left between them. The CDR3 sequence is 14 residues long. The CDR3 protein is CASSLEDRVIEQYF. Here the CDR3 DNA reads TGCGCCAGCAGCTTGGAGGACAGAGTGATCGAGCAGTACTTC.